Detailed here is one T cell receptor beta chain. Its antigen is as yet unknown. Donors comprised healthy HIV-negative adults lacking recent acute infections or vaccinations. This entry is derived from a study of shared clonotypes between healthy human individuals. TCRdb's table, derived via immunoSEQ multiplex PCR, lists solely in-frame clones and lacks some. In the table there are a few hundred thousand clones, roughly 85% of which are singletons. CDR1 is KGHSH, CDR2 LQKENI, per germline. The V end was cut by 6 bases, the J end by 1 base, with 12 bases between. The CDR3 sequence is 14 residues long. General observations from the study: Depth of sequencing was expected to influence donor clonotype sharing.

This receptor was identified in a middle-aged woman in good health. Some clones in this sample may be carry-over from other donors' samples. Sequenced sample: PBMCs. The J gene is TRBJ2-5, the V gene TRBV18; possibly TRBD2 for D (5 bases). The chain's CDR3 is CASSLALGQETQYF. CDR3 coding DNA: TGTGCCAGCTCCCTAGCTTTGGGCCAAGAGACCCAGTACTTC.